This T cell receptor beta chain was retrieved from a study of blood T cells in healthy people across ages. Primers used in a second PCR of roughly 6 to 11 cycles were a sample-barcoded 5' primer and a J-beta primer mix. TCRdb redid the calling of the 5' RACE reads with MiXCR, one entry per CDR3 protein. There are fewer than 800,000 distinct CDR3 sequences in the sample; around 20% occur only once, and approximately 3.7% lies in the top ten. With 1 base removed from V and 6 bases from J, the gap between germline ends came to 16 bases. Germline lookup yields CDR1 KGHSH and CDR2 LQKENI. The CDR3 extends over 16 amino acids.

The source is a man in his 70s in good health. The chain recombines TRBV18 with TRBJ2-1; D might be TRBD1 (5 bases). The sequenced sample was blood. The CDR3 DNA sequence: TGTGCCAGCTCACCACAGGGGCAAGGCTGGGGCAATGAGCAGTTCTTC. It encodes CASSPQGQGWGNEQFF. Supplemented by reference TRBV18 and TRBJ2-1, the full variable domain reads NAGVMQNPRHLVRRRGQEARLRCSPMKGHSHVYWYRQLPEEGLKFMVYLQKENIIDESGMPKERFSAEFPKEGPSILRIQQVVRGDSAAYFCASSPQGQGWGNEQFFGPGTRLTVL.